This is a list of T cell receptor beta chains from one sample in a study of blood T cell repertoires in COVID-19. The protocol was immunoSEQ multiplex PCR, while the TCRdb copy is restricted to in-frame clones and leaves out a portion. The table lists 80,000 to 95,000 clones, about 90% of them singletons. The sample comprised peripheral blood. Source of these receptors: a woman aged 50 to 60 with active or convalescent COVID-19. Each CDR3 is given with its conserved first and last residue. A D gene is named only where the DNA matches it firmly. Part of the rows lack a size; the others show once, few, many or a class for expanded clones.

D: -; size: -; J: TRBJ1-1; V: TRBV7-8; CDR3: CASSLQQGARGTEAFF; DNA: TGTGCCAGCAGCCTCCAACAGGGCGCCCGTGGCACTGAAGCTTTCTTT
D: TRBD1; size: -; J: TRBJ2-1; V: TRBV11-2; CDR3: CASSPYGTGNNEQFF; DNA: TGTGCCAGCAGCCCCTACGGGACAGGGAACAATGAGCAGTTCTTC
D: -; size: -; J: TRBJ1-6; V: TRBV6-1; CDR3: CASSFRQDSPLHF; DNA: TGTGCCAGCAGTTTTAGACAGGATTCACCCCTCCACTTT
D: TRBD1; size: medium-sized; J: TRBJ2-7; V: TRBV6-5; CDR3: CASRSGTGFGEQYF; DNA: TGTGCCAGCAGATCCGGGACAGGTTTTGGCGAGCAGTACTTC
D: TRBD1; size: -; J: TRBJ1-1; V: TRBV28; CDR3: CATSPGQARTEAFF; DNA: TGTGCCACCTCTCCCGGACAGGCGAGAACTGAAGCTTTCTTT
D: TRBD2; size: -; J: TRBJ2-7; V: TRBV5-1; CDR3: CASSRGLVLEEQYF; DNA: TGCGCCAGCAGCCGCGGACTAGTGCTTGAGGAGCAGTACTTC
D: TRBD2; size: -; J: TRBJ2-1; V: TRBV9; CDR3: CASNSGGAMAYNEQFF; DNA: TGTGCCAGCAATAGCGGGGGGGCCATGGCCTACAATGAGCAGTTCTTC
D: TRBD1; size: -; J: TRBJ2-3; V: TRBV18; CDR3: CASSRDRVGTDTQYF; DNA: TGTGCCAGCTCCCGGGACAGGGTGGGCACAGATACGCAGTATTTT
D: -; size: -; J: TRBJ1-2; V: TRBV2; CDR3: CASSDGDNIYGYTF; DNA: TGTGCCAGCAGTGACGGGGACAATATCTATGGCTACACCTTC
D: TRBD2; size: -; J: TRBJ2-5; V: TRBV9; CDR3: CASSVYPGLVQETQYF; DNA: TGTGCCAGCAGCGTCTATCCAGGACTAGTCCAAGAGACCCAGTACTTC
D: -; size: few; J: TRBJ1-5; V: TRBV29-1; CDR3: CSVLVGGNQPQHF; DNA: TGCAGCGTCCTCGTGGGAGGCAATCAGCCCCAGCATTTT
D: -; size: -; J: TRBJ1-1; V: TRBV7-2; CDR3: CASSLVVRSSGTEAFF; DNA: TGTGCCAGCAGCTTAGTAGTCCGGAGTTCGGGCACTGAAGCTTTCTTT
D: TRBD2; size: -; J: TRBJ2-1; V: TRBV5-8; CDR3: CASSFSGGANEQFF; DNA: TGTGCCAGCAGCTTTAGCGGGGGGGCGAATGAGCAGTTCTTC
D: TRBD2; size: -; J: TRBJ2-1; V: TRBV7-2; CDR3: CASSRTSGGYNEQFF; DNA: TGTGCCAGCAGCAGGACTAGCGGGGGTTACAATGAGCAGTTCTTC
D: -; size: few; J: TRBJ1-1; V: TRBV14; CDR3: CASSRTGWNTEAFF; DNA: TGTGCCAGCAGCCGAACAGGGTGGAACACTGAAGCTTTCTTT
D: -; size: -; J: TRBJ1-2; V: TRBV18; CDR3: CASSPTNNYGYTF; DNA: TGTGCCAGCTCACCAACAAACAACTATGGCTACACCTTC
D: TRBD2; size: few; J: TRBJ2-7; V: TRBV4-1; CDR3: CASSHPSGGLYEQYF; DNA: TGCGCCAGCAGCCACCCTAGCGGGGGCTTATACGAGCAGTACTTC
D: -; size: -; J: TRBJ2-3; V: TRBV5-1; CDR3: CASSLAPRGDTQYF; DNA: TGCGCCAGCAGCTTGGCGCCACGGGGAGATACGCAGTATTTT
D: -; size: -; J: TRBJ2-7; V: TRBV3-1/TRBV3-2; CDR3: CASSQDTMGGEQYF; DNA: TGTGCCAGCAGCCAAGATACGATGGGGGGAGAGCAGTACTTC
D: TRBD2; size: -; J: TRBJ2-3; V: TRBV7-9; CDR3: CASSLGSGGTDTQYF; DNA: TGTGCCAGCAGCTTAGGTAGCGGGGGCACAGATACGCAGTATTTT
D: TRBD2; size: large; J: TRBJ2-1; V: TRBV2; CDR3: CASRQTSGGYNEQFF; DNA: TGTGCCAGCAGGCAGACTAGCGGGGGCTACAATGAGCAGTTCTTC
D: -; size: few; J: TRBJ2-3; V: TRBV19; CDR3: CASSMQTDTQYF; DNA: TGTGCCAGTAGTATGCAGACAGATACGCAGTATTTT
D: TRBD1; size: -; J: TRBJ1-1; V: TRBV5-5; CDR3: CASSFLTGGPAEAFF; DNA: TGTGCCAGCAGCTTCCTGACAGGGGGACCCGCTGAAGCTTTCTTT
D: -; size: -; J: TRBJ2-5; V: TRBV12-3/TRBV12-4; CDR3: CASRGEIETQYF; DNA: TGTGCCAGCCGGGGTGAAATAGAGACCCAGTACTTC
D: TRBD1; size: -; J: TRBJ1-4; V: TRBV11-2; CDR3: CASSPQAGTGTNEKLFF; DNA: TGTGCCAGCAGCCCACAAGCCGGGACAGGCACTAATGAAAAACTGTTTTTT
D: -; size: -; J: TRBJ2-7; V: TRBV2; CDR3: CASSGSWGGQYF; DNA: TGTGCCAGCAGTGGCTCGTGGGGAGGGCAGTACTTC
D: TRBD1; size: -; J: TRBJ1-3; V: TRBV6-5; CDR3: CASSPGQGGNTIYF; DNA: TGTGCCAGCAGTCCGGGACAGGGTGGAAACACCATATATTTT
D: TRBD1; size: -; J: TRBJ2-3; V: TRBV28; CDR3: CASSPRRGTAESTDTQYF; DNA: TGTGCCAGCAGTCCCCGAAGGGGGACAGCGGAAAGCACAGATACGCAGTATTTT
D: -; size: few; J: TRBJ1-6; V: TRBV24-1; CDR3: CATSDLRYEATYSPLHF; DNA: TGTGCCACCAGTGATTTGCGTTATGAGGCAACCTATTCACCCCTCCACTTT
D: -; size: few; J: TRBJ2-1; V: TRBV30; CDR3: CAWTKGVNEQFF; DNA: TGTGCCTGGACTAAAGGGGTCAATGAGCAGTTCTTC
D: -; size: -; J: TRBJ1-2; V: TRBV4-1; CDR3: CASSQERGQSYGYTF; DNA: TGCGCCAGCAGCCAAGAGCGGGGGCAGAGCTATGGCTACACCTTC
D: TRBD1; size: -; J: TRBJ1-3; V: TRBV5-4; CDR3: CASSRTTGSGNTIYF; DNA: TGTGCCAGCAGCAGAACGACAGGGTCTGGAAACACCATATATTTT
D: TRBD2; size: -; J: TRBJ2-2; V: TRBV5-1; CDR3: CASSLLAGTNTGELFF; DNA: TGCGCCAGCAGCTTGTTAGCGGGTACGAACACCGGGGAGCTGTTTTTT
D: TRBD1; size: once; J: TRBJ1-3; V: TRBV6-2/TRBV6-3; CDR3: CASSTGASGNTIYF; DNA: TGTGCCAGCAGTACAGGGGCCTCTGGAAACACCATATATTTT